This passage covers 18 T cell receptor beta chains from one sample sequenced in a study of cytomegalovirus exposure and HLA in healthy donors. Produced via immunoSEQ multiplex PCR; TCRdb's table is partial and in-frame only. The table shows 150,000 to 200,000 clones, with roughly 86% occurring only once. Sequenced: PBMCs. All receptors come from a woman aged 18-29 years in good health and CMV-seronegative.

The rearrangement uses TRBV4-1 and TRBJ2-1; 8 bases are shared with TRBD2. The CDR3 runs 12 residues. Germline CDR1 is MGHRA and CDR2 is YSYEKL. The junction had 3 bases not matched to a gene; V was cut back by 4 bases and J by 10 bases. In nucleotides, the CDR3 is TGCGCCAGCAGCCCGTTAGCGGGAGAGCAGTTCTTC. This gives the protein CASSPLAGEQFF.

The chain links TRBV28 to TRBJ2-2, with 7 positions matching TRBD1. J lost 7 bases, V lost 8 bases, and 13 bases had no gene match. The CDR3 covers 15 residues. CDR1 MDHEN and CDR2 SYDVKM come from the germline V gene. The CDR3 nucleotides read TGTGCCAGCGGACAAGGGGGCAGGGTAGACGGGGAGCTGTTTTTT. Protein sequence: CASGQGGRVDGELFF.

CDR3 coding DNA: TGTGCCAGCAGCCAAGAATTTTCGCGGCCGGCTGAAGCTTTCTTT. Translation: CASSQEFSRPAEAFF. V is TRBV14 and J is TRBJ1-1; D remains unclear. The CDR3 covers 15 residues. Germline V gene data show CDR1 as SGHDN and CDR2 as FVKESK. V was shortened by 0 bases and J by 6 bases, with 14 bases between the two germline ends.

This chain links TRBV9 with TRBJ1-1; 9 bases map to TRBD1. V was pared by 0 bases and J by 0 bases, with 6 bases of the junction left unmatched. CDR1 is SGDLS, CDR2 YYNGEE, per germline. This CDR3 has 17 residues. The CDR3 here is CASSVGLQGAMNTEAFF. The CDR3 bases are TGTGCCAGCAGCGTAGGGCTACAGGGGGCGATGAACACTGAAGCTTTCTTT.

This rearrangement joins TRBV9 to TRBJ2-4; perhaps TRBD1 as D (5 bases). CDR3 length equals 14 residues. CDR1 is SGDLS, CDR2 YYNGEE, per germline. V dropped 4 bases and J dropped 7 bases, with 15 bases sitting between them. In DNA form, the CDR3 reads TGTGCCAGCAGCCCCCAGGGTGACCCGAACATTCAGTACTTC. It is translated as CASSPQGDPNIQYF.

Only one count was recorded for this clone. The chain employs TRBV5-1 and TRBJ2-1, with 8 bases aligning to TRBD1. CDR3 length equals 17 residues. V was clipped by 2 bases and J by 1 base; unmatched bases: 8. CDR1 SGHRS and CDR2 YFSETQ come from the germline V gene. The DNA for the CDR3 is TGCGCCAGCAGCTTAGCAGGGGGCCCACAATCCTACAATGAGCAGTTCTTC. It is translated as CASSLAGGPQSYNEQFF.

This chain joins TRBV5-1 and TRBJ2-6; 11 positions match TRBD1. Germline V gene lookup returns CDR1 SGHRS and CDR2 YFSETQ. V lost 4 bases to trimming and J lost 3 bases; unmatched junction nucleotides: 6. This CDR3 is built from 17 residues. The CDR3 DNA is TGCGCCAGCAGCCCCGGACAGGGGGCTTTTGGGGCCAACGTCCTGACTTTC. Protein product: CASSPGQGAFGANVLTF.

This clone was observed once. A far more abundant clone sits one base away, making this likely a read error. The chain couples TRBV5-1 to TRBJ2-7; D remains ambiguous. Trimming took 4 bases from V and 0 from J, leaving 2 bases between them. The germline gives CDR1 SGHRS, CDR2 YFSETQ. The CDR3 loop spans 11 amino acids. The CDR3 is CASSHSYEQYF. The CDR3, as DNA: TGCGCCAGCAGCCACTCCTACGAGCAGTACTTC.

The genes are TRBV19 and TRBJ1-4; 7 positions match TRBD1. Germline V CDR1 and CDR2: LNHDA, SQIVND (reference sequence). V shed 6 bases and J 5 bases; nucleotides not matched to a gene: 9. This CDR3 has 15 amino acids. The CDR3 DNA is TGTGCCAGTAGCCGACAGGGCGGCCGAAATGAAAAACTGTTTTTT. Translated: CASSRQGGRNEKLFF.

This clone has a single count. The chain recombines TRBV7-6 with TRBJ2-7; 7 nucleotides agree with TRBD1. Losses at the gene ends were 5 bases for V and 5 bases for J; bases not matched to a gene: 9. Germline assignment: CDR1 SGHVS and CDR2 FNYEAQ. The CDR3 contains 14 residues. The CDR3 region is CASSARQGFHEQYF. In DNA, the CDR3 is TGTGCCAGCAGCGCCAGACAGGGTTTCCACGAGCAGTACTTC.

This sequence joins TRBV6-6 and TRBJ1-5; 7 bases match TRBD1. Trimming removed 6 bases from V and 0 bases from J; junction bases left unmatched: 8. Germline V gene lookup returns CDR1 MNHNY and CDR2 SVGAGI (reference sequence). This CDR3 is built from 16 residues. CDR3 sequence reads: CASSYPTGSSNQPQHF. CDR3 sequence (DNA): TGTGCCAGCAGCTACCCGACAGGGAGTAGCAATCAGCCCCAGCATTTT.

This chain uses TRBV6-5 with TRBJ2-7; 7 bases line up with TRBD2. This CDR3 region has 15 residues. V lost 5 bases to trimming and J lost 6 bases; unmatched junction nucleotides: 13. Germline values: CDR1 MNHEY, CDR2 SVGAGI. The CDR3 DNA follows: TGTGCCAGCAGTACCCGCCGAGCGGGATCTGGCGAGCAGTACTTC. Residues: CASSTRRAGSGEQYF.

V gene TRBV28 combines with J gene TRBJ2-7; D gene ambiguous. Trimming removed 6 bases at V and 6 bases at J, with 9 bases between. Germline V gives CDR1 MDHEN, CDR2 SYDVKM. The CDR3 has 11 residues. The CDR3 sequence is CASSLRFEQYF. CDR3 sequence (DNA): TGTGCCAGCAGCCTGCGGTTCGAGCAGTACTTC.

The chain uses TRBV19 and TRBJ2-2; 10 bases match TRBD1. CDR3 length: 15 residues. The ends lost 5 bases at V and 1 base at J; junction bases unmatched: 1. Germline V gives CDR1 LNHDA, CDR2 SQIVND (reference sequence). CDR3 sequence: CASSWDRGNTGELFF. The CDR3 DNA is TGTGCCAGTAGTTGGGACAGGGGGAACACCGGGGAGCTGTTTTTT. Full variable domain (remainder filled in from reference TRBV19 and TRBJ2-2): DGGITQSPKYLFRKEGQNVTLSCEQNLNHDAMYWYRQDPGQGLRLIYYSQIVNDFQKGDIAEGYSVSREKKESFPLTVTSAQKNPTAFYLCASSWDRGNTGELFFGEGSRLTVL.

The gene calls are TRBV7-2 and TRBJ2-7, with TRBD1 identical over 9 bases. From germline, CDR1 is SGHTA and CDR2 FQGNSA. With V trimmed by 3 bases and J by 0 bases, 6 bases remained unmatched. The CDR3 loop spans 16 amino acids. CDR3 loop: CASSFMGQGSSYEQYF. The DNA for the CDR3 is TGTGCCAGCAGCTTCATGGGACAGGGAAGCTCCTACGAGCAGTACTTC.

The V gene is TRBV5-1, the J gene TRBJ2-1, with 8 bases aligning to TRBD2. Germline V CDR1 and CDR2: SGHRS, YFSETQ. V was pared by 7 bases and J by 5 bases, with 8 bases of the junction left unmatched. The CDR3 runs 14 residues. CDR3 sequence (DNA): TGCGCCAGCTATCAACTAGCGGTGAACAATGAGCAGTTCTTC. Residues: CASYQLAVNNEQFF.

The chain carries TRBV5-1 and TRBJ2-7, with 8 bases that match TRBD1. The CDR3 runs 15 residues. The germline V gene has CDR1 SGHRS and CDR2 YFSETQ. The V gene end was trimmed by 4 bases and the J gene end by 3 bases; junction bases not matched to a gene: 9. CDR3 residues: CASSQRTGPYYEQYF. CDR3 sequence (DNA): TGCGCCAGCAGCCAGAGGACAGGGCCGTACTACGAGCAGTACTTC.

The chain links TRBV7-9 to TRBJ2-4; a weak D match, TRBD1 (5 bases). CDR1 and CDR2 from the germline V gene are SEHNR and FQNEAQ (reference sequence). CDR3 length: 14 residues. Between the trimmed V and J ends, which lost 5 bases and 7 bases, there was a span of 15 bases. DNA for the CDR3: TGTGCCAGCAGCCCAGGGTTTGGAAAGAACATTCAGTACTTC. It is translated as CASSPGFGKNIQYF.